This TCR beta chain comes out of a study of T-cell reconstitution after alpha-beta-depleted transplantation in children. This clonotype came up many times. Its antigen is not identified. This sample's TCRbeta library carried unique molecular identifier barcodes. TCRdb ran MiXCR on the PCR reads and lists one entry per CDR3 protein. Here the sample spans about 640,000 distinct CDR3 sequences, about an eighth being singletons. Germline assignment: CDR1 MNHEY and CDR2 SMNVEV (reference sequence). CDR3 length: 13 residues. V lost 4 bases and J lost 6, with 13 bases in between. General study points: Some patients' high day-60 TCRbeta diversity was attributed to recipient cells surviving conditioning. Expanded clones from the graft, numbering several hundred, reportedly supplied alpha-beta T cells about two months after transplant. Most T-cell counts and diversity one year after the transplant came from T cells that were newly produced.

The genes are TRBV27 and TRBJ2-7, with D possibly being TRBD1 (7 bases). The TCR sequence derives from a male patient younger than 18 who had a stem cell transplant for acute myeloid leukemia, so the T cells may come from the graft donor. The sequences come from PBMCs, mostly from graft donor cells, collected 360 days after TCRalphabeta/CD19-depleted stem cell transplant. This CDR3 is CASSWGGDSEQYF. The CDR3 nucleotides read TGTGCCAGCAGTTGGGGCGGGGACAGCGAGCAGTACTTC.